This paragraph covers one T cell receptor beta chain sequence. Antigen specificity is unknown. The CDR3 is 13 amino acids. The V gene's germline CDR1 is MNHEY and CDR2 SVGAGI. V lost 9 bases and J lost 12, with 21 bases in between. The data are from a study of blood T cells in healthy people across ages. Whole-study results and caveats: More naive CD4+ cells and higher diversity were found in long-lived than in aged donors. Strongly correlated with naive T cell percentage was TCR beta diversity.

A J-beta primer mix and a sample-barcoded 5' primer were used in a second PCR of about 7 to 12 cycles. MiXCR was run by TCRdb on the 5' RACE reads, yielding one entry per CDR3 protein. Altogether over 1,200,000 distinct CDR3 sequences are present, 59% being singletons, with the ten largest covering over 6.5%. This rearrangement joins TRBV6-5 to TRBJ2-1, with a possible D match to TRBD2 (5 bases). The sample was blood. The receptor was derived from a man between 18 and 29 years old in good health. In DNA, the CDR3 is TGTGCCAGTTCGAGGTCCAGCACCGGAGGGCAGTTCTTC. It codes for CASSRSSTGGQFF.